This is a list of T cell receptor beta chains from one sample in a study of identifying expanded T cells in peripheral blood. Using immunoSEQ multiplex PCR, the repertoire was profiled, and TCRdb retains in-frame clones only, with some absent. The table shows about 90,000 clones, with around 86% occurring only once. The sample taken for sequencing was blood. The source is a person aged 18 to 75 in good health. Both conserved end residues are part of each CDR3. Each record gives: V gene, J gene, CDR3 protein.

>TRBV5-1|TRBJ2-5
CASSFSPRGWETQYF
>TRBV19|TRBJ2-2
CASSPSGQGINPGELFF
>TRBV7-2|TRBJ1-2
CASSPGDYGYTF
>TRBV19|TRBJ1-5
CASSASAGRLIQPQHF
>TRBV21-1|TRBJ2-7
CASSSVWDRPRLVTYEQYF
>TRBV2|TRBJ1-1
CASRQRQDNTEAFF
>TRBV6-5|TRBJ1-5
CASSYVSVNQPQHF
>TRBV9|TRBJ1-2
CASRGTEYYGYTF
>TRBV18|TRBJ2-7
CASSSLTPPEQYF
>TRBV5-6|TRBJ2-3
CASTLVTGALSTDTQYF
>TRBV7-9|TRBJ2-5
CASSFPGGGAETQYF
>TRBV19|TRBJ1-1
CASGHANTEAFF
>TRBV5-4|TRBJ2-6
CASSFVDRDSGANVLTF
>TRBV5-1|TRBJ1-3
CASSSARGNTIYF
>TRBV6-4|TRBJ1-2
CASSEQGSYGYTF
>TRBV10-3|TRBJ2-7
CAISDWWGGLHEQYF
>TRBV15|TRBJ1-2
CATSRDAVRGRGYTF
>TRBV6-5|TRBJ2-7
CASSRIGRGQYF
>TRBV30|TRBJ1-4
CAWDGQGAIEKLFF
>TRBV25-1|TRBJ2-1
CASSDVRQRLQYNEQFF
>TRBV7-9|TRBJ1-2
CASSLFPGYGYTF
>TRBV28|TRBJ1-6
CASSYRRFLDGALHF
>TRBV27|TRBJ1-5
CASSSRTGRRAGNQPQHF
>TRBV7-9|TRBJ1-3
CASSLIFGQSGNTIYF
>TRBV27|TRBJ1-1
CASSFSITNEAFF
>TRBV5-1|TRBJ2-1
CASSLGPDNEQFF
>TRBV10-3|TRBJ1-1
CAISRERTGKDTEAFF
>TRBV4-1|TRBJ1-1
CASRLIGGNTEAFF
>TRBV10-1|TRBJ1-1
CASSPGPGDTEAFF
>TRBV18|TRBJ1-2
CASSPTVDSIYGYTF